These 14 T cell receptor beta chains came from one sample sequenced in a study of T cell changes during pregnancy in multiple sclerosis. Clones were sequenced by immunoSEQ multiplex PCR, and TCRdb holds only the in-frame ones, with some missing. The table records fewer than 85,000 clones, over 75% of them present only once. The source was peripheral blood, collected before pregnancy. The receptors derive from a female donor with multiple sclerosis, enrolled in a pregnancy study.

The gene calls are TRBV7-9 and TRBJ1-2; D is possibly TRBD1 (5 bases). CDR3 length: 15 amino acids. Germline assignment: CDR1 SEHNR and CDR2 FQNEAQ (reference sequence). The V and J ends lost 5 bases and 1 base respectively, with 14 bases between them. The CDR3 DNA follows: TGTGCCAGCAGCCCATGGGTGGGGCGTAACTATGGCTACACCTTC. Its protein is CASSPWVGRNYGYTF. Complete variable domain (other parts from reference TRBV7-9 and TRBJ1-2): DTGVSQNPRHKITKRGQNVTFRCDPISEHNRLYWYRQTLGQGPEFLTYFQNEAQLEKSRLLSDRFSAERPKGSFSTLEIQRTEQGDSAMYLCASSPWVGRNYGYTFGSGTRLTVV.

V usage is TRBV9 and J usage is TRBJ2-2; D unresolved. Germline assignment: CDR1 SGDLS and CDR2 YYNGEE. CDR3 length: 11 residues. Trimming stripped 6 bases from V and 5 bases from J, with 5 bases between. The CDR3 bases are TGTGCCAGCACTAGGACCGGGGAGCTGTTTTTT. It codes for CASTRTGELFF.

The chain couples TRBV7-8 to TRBJ2-1; D remains unclear. The length of the CDR3 is 13 residues. Between the trimmed V and J ends, which lost 2 bases and 5 bases, there was a span of 7 bases. Germline V gene lookup returns CDR1 SGHVS and CDR2 FQNEAQ. CDR3 sequence (DNA): TGTGCCAGCAGCTTAAGCCTCAACAATGAGCAGTTCTTC. Translating gives CASSLSLNNEQFF.

V gene TRBV28 combines with J gene TRBJ1-6; TRBD1 agrees at 8 bases. CDR1 and CDR2 (germline): MDHEN, SYDVKM. The CDR3 is made up of 16 amino acids. With V trimmed by 2 bases and J by 10 bases, 10 bases remained unmatched. The CDR3 coding sequence is TGTGCCAGCAGTTTAACCGGACAGGGTATAGAGTCACCCCTCCACTTT. It codes for CASSLTGQGIESPLHF.

This chain joins TRBV20-1 and TRBJ2-1, with TRBD2 identical over 7 bases. Looked up from germline, CDR1 is DFQATT and CDR2 is SNEGSKA (reference sequence). After removal of 6 bases from V and 14 bases from J, the junction contained 10 bases not matched to a gene. The CDR3 contains 11 residues. As DNA, the CDR3 is TGCAGTGCGAACTCGGGGACTATCAAGTTCTTC. Translating it yields CSANSGTIKFF.

This clone has only one observation. The V and J genes are TRBV14 and TRBJ2-3; weak D call: TRBD1 (5 bases). The CDR3 contains 16 residues. CDR1 and CDR2 from the germline V gene are SGHDN and FVKESK. The germline V and J ends were trimmed by 2 bases and 3 bases, with 15 bases remaining between them. DNA for the CDR3: TGTGCCAGCAGCCAAAGTCACAGGAGAACGACAGATACGCAGTATTTT. Its protein product is CASSQSHRRTTDTQYF.

The chain links TRBV2 to TRBJ2-7; D is perhaps TRBD1 (5 bases). Germline V lookup: CDR1 SNHLY, CDR2 FYNNEI. This CDR3 contains 14 residues. V was cut by 0 bases and J by 5 bases, with 11 bases left in between. CDR3 protein: CASSEARWGNEQYF. The CDR3 coding sequence is TGTGCCAGCAGTGAAGCCAGGTGGGGCAACGAGCAGTACTTC. The variable domain in full, with the rest retrieved from reference TRBV2 and TRBJ2-7, is EPEVTQTPSHQVTQMGQEVILRCVPISNHLYFYWYRQILGQKVEFLVSFYNNEISEKSEIFDDQFSVERPDGSNFTLKIRSTKLEDSAMYFCASSEARWGNEQYFGPGTRLTVT.

The rearrangement joins TRBV25-1 to TRBJ2-7; tentatively, D is TRBD2 (6 bases). This CDR3 contains 14 residues. CDR1 is MGHDK, CDR2 SYGVNS, per germline. V was pared by 3 bases and J by 3 bases, with 12 bases between. The CDR3 here is CASSEDGGVYEQYF. The CDR3 nucleotides are TGTGCCAGCAGTGAGGACGGGGGAGTCTACGAGCAGTACTTC.

J is TRBJ1-2 and V is TRBV28; the match to TRBD1 covers 12 bases. J lost 8 bases, V lost 6 bases, and 22 bases had no gene match. Per germline, CDR1 MDHEN and CDR2 SYDVKM. This CDR3 spans 19 amino acids. CDR3 sequence reads: CASSPFYGTGGTNSGGYTF. In DNA, the CDR3 is TGTGCCAGCAGCCCTTTCTATGGGACAGGGGGCACGAATTCGGGCGGCTACACCTTC.

The chain has TRBV7-2 and TRBJ2-1; D gene uncertain. The CDR3 consists of 14 residues. Trimming removed 1 base from V and 3 bases from J, with 7 bases in between. Germline V gives CDR1 SGHTA, CDR2 FQGNSA. The CDR3 nucleotides read TGTGCCAGCAGCTTAGGTCGGGTCTACAATGAGCAGTTCTTC. Translated: CASSLGRVYNEQFF.

In DNA, the CDR3 is TGTGCCAGCAGCTTAATTGGGGGGACGAGCAATCAGCCCCAGCATTTT. This sequence encodes CASSLIGGTSNQPQHF. The rearrangement uses TRBV7-8 and TRBJ1-5; the D gene is possibly TRBD1 (5 bases). CDR3 length: 16 residues. Trimming took off 2 bases at V and 1 base at J, with 12 bases between the two ends. CDR1 SGHVS and CDR2 FQNEAQ come from the germline V gene.

The chain carries TRBV29-1 and TRBJ2-1, with a tentative D call TRBD2 (6 bases). Trimming took 3 bases from V and 4 from J, leaving 10 bases between them. The CDR3 loop spans 13 amino acids. Germline CDR1 SQVTM, CDR2 ANQGSEA. In DNA form, the CDR3 reads TGCAGCGTTGAGGGGACTCAGTACAATGAGCAGTTCTTC. This gives the protein CSVEGTQYNEQFF.

The DNA of the CDR3 is TGTGCCAGCAGCGCCGGGACAGGGGACACTGAAGCTTTCTTT. This codes for CASSAGTGDTEAFF. The chain carries TRBV13 and TRBJ1-1; 10 bases map to TRBD1. J was trimmed by 3 bases and V by 5 bases; bases with no gene match: 3. Looked up from germline, CDR1 is PRHDT and CDR2 is FYEKMQ (reference sequence). The CDR3 covers 14 residues.

This clone was counted once. The chain uses TRBV10-3 and TRBJ1-6, with 7 bases lining up with TRBD1. The trim removed 6 bases at V and 9 bases at J, leaving 8 bases unmatched. CDR1 and CDR2 from the germline V gene are ENHRY and SYGVKD. The CDR3 loop spans 14 amino acids. CDR3 DNA sequence: TGTGCCATCAGCCAAGGGACAGCCGTTTCACCCCTCCACTTT. Its protein is CAISQGTAVSPLHF.